One sample yielded the 22 T cell receptor beta chains listed below, sequenced in a study of cytomegalovirus exposure and HLA in healthy donors. Profiling relied on immunoSEQ multiplex PCR, and the TCRdb table lists in-frame clones only, not all of them. The table includes more than 90,000 clones, more than 70% detected once. Sequenced input: PBMCs. The receptors stem from a man between 18 and 35 years old in good health and CMV-seronegative.

V usage is TRBV25-1 and J usage is TRBJ2-7, with 7 nucleotides matching TRBD1. This CDR3 has 14 residues. In germline, CDR1 is MGHDK, CDR2 SYGVNS. Unmatched junction bases numbered 9, after V lost 4 bases and J lost 6 bases. The CDR3 loop reads CASSGTGEFLEQYF. As DNA, the CDR3 is TGTGCCAGCAGTGGCACAGGGGAATTTCTCGAGCAGTACTTC.

V and J are TRBV1 and TRBJ2-1; no check of the table's D call, TRBD1, against the DNA was made. TRBV1 is annotated as a pseudogene. This CDR3 comprises 13 residues. CDR3 sequence reads: CTSSPQGYNEQFF. The DNA of the CDR3 is TGCACCAGCAGCCCCCAGGGGTACAATGAGCAGTTCTTC.

The genes are TRBV28 and TRBJ2-7; D is undetermined. Trimming cost V 2 bases and J 3 bases, with 14 bases left between them. The germline V gene encodes CDR1 MDHEN and CDR2 SYDVKM. The CDR3 is made up of 15 amino acids. CDR3 DNA: TGTGCCAGCAGTTTACTGACGGCCAGGTTCTACGAGCAGTACTTC. It yields the protein CASSLLTARFYEQYF.

This clone has a handful of counts. The V gene is TRBV4-1, the J gene TRBJ2-7; maybe TRBD2 (5 bases). The CDR3 is 15 amino acids. CDR1 is MGHRA and CDR2 is YSYEKL in the germline V gene. V was shortened by 0 bases and J by 5 bases, with 14 bases between the two germline ends. CDR3: CASSQDRRGLDEQYF. CDR3 coding DNA: TGCGCCAGCAGCCAAGATCGGAGAGGGTTGGACGAGCAGTACTTC.

This chain joins TRBV6-6 and TRBJ1-1; D uncertain. Germline loops: CDR1 MNHNY, CDR2 SVGAGI (reference sequence). V was shortened by 5 bases and J by 6 bases, with 7 bases between the two germline ends. This CDR3 is 11 amino acids long. The CDR3 protein is CASSDTAEAFF. The CDR3 DNA reads as TGTGCCAGCAGTGACACCGCTGAAGCTTTCTTT.

The genes are TRBV2 and TRBJ2-1; 9 bases are shared with TRBD2. The CDR3 is made up of 18 amino acids. Germline CDR1 SNHLY, CDR2 FYNNEI. J lost 9 bases, V lost 1 base, and 16 bases had no gene match. The CDR3 is CASSEEGVSGRPNSEQFF. CDR3 nucleotides: TGTGCCAGCAGTGAAGAGGGGGTGAGCGGGAGGCCCAACAGTGAGCAGTTCTTC.

The CDR3 protein is CASSSGLAGVSGANVLTF. In DNA, the CDR3 is TGTGCCAGCAGTTCGGGACTAGCGGGAGTATCTGGGGCCAACGTCCTGACTTTC. The chain carries TRBV28 and TRBJ2-6; 14 nucleotides agree with TRBD2. V trimming: 4 bases; J trimming: 1 base; junction bases outside the gene matches: 3. The CDR3 extends over 18 amino acids. Per the germline V gene, CDR1 is MDHEN and CDR2 is SYDVKM. The whole variable domain, filled in from reference TRBV28 and TRBJ2-6, reads DVKVTQSSRYLVKRTGEKVFLECVQDMDHENMFWYRQDPGLGLRLIYFSYDVKMKEKGDIPEGYSVSREKKERFSLILESASTNQTSMYLCASSSGLAGVSGANVLTFGAGSRLTVL.

The chain joins TRBV9 to TRBJ2-5, with D possibly TRBD2 on 6 matching bases. CDR1 and CDR2 (germline): SGDLS, YYNGEE. The CDR3 spans 14 residues. V lost 3 bases, J lost 2 bases, and 11 bases lay in between. The CDR3 is CASSEEGRQETQYF. The CDR3 DNA reads TGTGCCAGCAGCGAGGAGGGCAGACAAGAGACCCAGTACTTC.

This clone was observed a single time. This rearrangement joins TRBV9 to TRBJ2-7; possibly TRBD1 for D (5 bases). Germline V lookup: CDR1 SGDLS, CDR2 YYNGEE. Trimming removed 1 base at V and 4 bases at J, with 9 bases between. The CDR3 contains 13 residues. CDR3 sequence: CASSVKGPYEQYF. As DNA, the CDR3 is TGTGCCAGCAGCGTAAAGGGGCCGTACGAGCAGTACTTC.

The chain uses TRBV29-1 and TRBJ2-3; 8 bases are shared with TRBD2. Germline CDR1 is SQVTM and CDR2 is ANQGSEA. CDR3 length equals 14 residues. V was pared by 7 bases and J by 2 bases, with 8 bases of the junction left unmatched. The CDR3 DNA follows: TGCAGCGCCACCCGGGGGGGAAACACAGATACGCAGTATTTT. It yields the protein CSATRGGNTDTQYF.

This CDR3 is CASSAGGSGANVLTF. CDR3 nucleotide sequence: TGTGCCAGCAGCGCGGGTGGCTCTGGGGCCAACGTCCTGACTTTC. This sequence joins TRBV28 and TRBJ2-6; tentatively, D is TRBD2 (5 bases). The germline V gene encodes CDR1 MDHEN and CDR2 SYDVKM. Trimming removed 6 bases from V and 0 bases from J, with 9 bases in between. This CDR3 comprises 15 residues. The full variable domain, rest sourced from reference TRBV28 and TRBJ2-6, is DVKVTQSSRYLVKRTGEKVFLECVQDMDHENMFWYRQDPGLGLRLIYFSYDVKMKEKGDIPEGYSVSREKKERFSLILESASTNQTSMYLCASSAGGSGANVLTFGAGSRLTVL.

The V call is TRBV5-1, the J call TRBJ2-7, with TRBD1 identical over 7 bases. The CDR3 contains 16 residues. Germline CDR1 is SGHRS and CDR2 is YFSETQ. V lost 4 bases, J lost 5 bases, and 15 bases stayed unmatched. The CDR3 nucleotides are TGCGCCAGCAGCGGCGTCGGGACAGACCCCTTAAACGAGCAGTACTTC. Residues: CASSGVGTDPLNEQYF.

CDR3 sequence reads: CASRRGTAGEETQYF. As DNA, the CDR3 is TGTGCCAGCAGACGAGGGACCGCGGGAGAAGAGACCCAGTACTTC. V and J are TRBV6-5 and TRBJ2-5; 7 bases map to TRBD2. V trimming: 6 bases; J trimming: 3 bases; junction bases outside the gene matches: 10. The CDR3 contains 15 residues. CDR1 and CDR2 (germline): MNHEY, SVGAGI.

The chain combines TRBV28 with TRBJ1-1, with a possible D match to TRBD1 (5 bases). The CDR3 has 15 residues. Trimming cost V 11 bases and J 1 base, with 20 bases left between them. Germline V gives CDR1 MDHEN, CDR2 SYDVKM. CDR3 sequence: CAGTRGWGRNTEAFF. CDR3 sequence (DNA): TGTGCCGGAACCCGTGGTTGGGGCCGGAACACTGAAGCTTTCTTT.

The table lists this clone with a few counts. V usage is TRBV10-3 and J usage is TRBJ1-3; 8 bases line up with TRBD1. With 2 bases clipped from V and 6 bases from J, the junction kept 3 bases outside the gene matches. The CDR3 has 14 residues. Germline lookup yields CDR1 ENHRY and CDR2 SYGVKD. The CDR3 loop is CAISETGGENTIYF. CDR3 bases: TGTGCCATCAGTGAGACAGGGGGAGAAAACACCATATATTTT.

The chain employs TRBV11-2 and TRBJ1-2; 10 positions agree with TRBD1. The V segment lost 5 bases and the J segment 6 bases; nucleotides outside the gene matches: 3. CDR1 is SGHAT and CDR2 is FQNNGV in the germline V gene. The length of the CDR3 is 13 residues. This CDR3 is CASSGQGVDGYTF. CDR3 sequence (DNA): TGTGCCAGCAGCGGACAGGGGGTAGATGGCTACACCTTC.

The V gene is TRBV9, the J gene TRBJ1-1, with D possibly TRBD1 on 5 matching bases. The CDR3 runs 16 residues. Germline CDR1 and CDR2: SGDLS and YYNGEE. Trimming pared 0 bases from V and 1 base from J, leaving 13 bases between. CDR3 residues: CASSVVGAGRNTEAFF. CDR3 sequence (DNA): TGTGCCAGCAGCGTAGTTGGGGCGGGGAGGAACACTGAAGCTTTCTTT.

In the case of this clone: A junction boundary mismatches the germline segment, possibly from a read error. V and J are TRBV9 and TRBJ1-1, with 8 bases lining up with TRBD1. Looked up from germline, CDR1 is SGDLS and CDR2 is YYNGEE. This CDR3 has 14 residues. CDR3 DNA: TGTGCCAGCAGCACGAGACAGGGGAACGCTGAAGCTTTCTTT. Protein sequence: CASSTRQGNAEAFF.

This clone was detected many times. The chain links TRBV9 to TRBJ1-5; D may be TRBD1 (6 bases). V was shortened by 4 bases and J by 2 bases, with 13 bases between the two germline ends. This CDR3 is built from 15 residues. Per the germline V gene, CDR1 is SGDLS and CDR2 is YYNGEE. As DNA, the CDR3 is TGTGCCAGCAGCCCAAGTTCAGGGGGCAATCAGCCCCAGCATTTT. Protein: CASSPSSGGNQPQHF.

The V call is TRBV29-1, the J call TRBJ1-2; D is unresolved. Germline V lookup: CDR1 SQVTM, CDR2 ANQGSEA. The CDR3 loop spans 12 amino acids. The ends were cut back, 5 bases at V and 3 bases at J, with 10 bases in the middle. CDR3 sequence: CSVSRGDYGYTF. CDR3 sequence (DNA): TGCAGCGTTTCTCGGGGAGACTATGGCTACACCTTC.

V is TRBV6-1 and J is TRBJ2-7; no reliable D call. The ends were cut back, 6 bases at V and 1 base at J, with 16 bases in the middle. CDR3 length equals 15 residues. Germline CDR1 and CDR2: MNHNS and SASEGT. The CDR3 protein is CASRSVTAVSYEQYF. The CDR3 coding sequence is TGTGCCAGCAGATCGGTGACGGCGGTTTCCTACGAGCAGTACTTC.

The chain uses TRBV19 and TRBJ2-2; 9 nucleotides match TRBD1. Germline trimming cut 5 bases from V and 3 bases from J; bases unmatched to any gene: 13. Germline CDR1 is LNHDA and CDR2 is SQIVND (reference sequence). This CDR3 has 18 amino acids. The CDR3 reads CASSEGTGIAEDTGELFF. As DNA, the CDR3 is TGTGCCAGTAGTGAAGGGACAGGGATCGCCGAGGACACCGGGGAGCTGTTTTTT.